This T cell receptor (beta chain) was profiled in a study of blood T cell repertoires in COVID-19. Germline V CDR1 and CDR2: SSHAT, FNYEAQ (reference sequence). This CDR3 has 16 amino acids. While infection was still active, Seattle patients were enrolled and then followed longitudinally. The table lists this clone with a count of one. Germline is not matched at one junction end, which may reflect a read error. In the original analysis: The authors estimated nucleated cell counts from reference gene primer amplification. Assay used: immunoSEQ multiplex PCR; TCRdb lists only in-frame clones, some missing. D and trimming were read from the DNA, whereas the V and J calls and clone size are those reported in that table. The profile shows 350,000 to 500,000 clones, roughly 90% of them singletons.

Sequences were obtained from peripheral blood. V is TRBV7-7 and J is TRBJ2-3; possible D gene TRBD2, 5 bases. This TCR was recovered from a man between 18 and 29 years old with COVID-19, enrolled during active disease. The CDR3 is CASSLALVTTSFTQYF. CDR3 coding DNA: TGTGCTAGCAGCTTAGCGCTAGTAACTACCTCCTTTACGCAGTATTTT.